This T cell receptor beta chain was captured in a study of Ad26.COV2.S vaccination and SARS-CoV-2 variants (dated by TCRdb to 2020 to 2022). Study-level background: Vaccine-arm donors came from COV1001, a multicentre, randomized, double-blind, placebo-controlled phase I-IIa trial of Ad26.COV2.S in healthy adults. A total of some 30 samples were included in the TCR-sequenced set, comprising around 19 Ad26.COV2.S vaccine recipients, 5 placebo recipients and 8 SARS-CoV-2 convalescent individuals. Sequencing of the TCRbeta repertoire served to evaluate the specificity and breadth of SARS-CoV-2-reactive T cell receptors following Ad26.COV2.S vaccination. Throughout the experiments and outcome assessment, investigators stayed blinded to trial group allocation. Ad26.COV2.S was given intramuscularly at 5x10^10 or 1x10^11 viral particles, as a single shot or as two shots 56 days apart. Participants in the trial were split at random into five groups of five each, receiving low-dose or high-dose Ad26.COV2.S once or twice, or else placebo on both occasions.

Concerning this clone: Its antigen is not yet known. Qualities for individual bases were not recorded, and no much larger clone is one base off.

The CDR3 runs 12 residues from the cysteine to the phenylalanine. The only DNA kept is the CDR3, 36 bases in frame from the first base. In the germline V gene (reference sequence), CDR1 corresponds to LNHDA and CDR2 to SQIVND. Trimming costs V 5 bases and J 2 bases, and their ends lie 6 bases apart. TCRbeta CDR3 regions were sequenced with the immunoSEQ Assay. After extraction, genomic DNA underwent amplification by bias-controlled multiplex PCR, followed by high-throughput sequencing. As for how the authors treated the data: To quantify the absolute abundance of each unique TCRbeta CDR3 region, sequences were collapsed and filtered. T cell fraction was estimated by normalizing TCRbeta template counts to usable DNA, with usable DNA measured through amplification of reference genes found in all nucleated cells. Repertoire TCRs were annotated as SARS-CoV-2-specific by exact matching of V gene, CDR3 amino acid sequence and J gene to a known reactive TCR set. The reference SARS-CoV-2 TCR set was derived from MIRA and filtered for enrichment in COVID-19-positive ImmuneCODE repertoires, a step that removed public or cross-reactive TCRs. Using the MIRA antigens, annotated TCRs were further analysed by specific ORF or by position within an ORF. Breadth was defined as the number of annotated unique rearrangements divided by the total number of unique productive rearrangements, and depth was defined as the summed frequency of the annotated unique rearrangements. Two-sided Wilcoxon rank-sum tests were applied when comparing TCR breadth between groups. Drawn from immuneACCESS, this table holds only the in-frame rearrangements with V and J called that TCRdb kept. Clones are partly lost; checked studies trace under half to an unresolved V gene and leave the rest unexplained. D and trimming come from the DNA, and the V and J calls and clone size come from that table. A total of a few hundred thousand clones appear in this sample, about 88% of them only once. In total, the top ten clones hold under 2% of the sample.

The paper as a whole reports these results and caveats: Comparing responses between vaccine doses or regimens was not something the study was powered to do. The authors noted that total T cell responses may have been underestimated by the TCR breadth and depth analyses. Ad26.COV2.S recipients had higher spike-specific TCR breadth than placebo recipients (P = 0.0014). After vaccination, spike-specific CD8+ and CD4+ T cell responses were reported to show substantial breadth. Vaccine and placebo recipients had comparable non-spike TCR breadth, which fits with the vaccine containing only spike.

Taken with the paper, the label for treatment or condition translates to: around 19 received Ad26.COV2.S at low or high dose, single or two shots; 5 received placebo; per-sample allocation not given. Repertoires of vaccine and placebo recipients were sequenced from samples collected on day 63 after the first injection. In Cohort 1b, 25 or so adults aged 18-55 years were enrolled at a single site in Boston, USA, between 29 July and 7 August 2020. Ad26.COV2.S was a replication-incompetent adenovirus type 26 vector that expressed a prefusion-stabilized SARS-CoV-2 spike protein derived from the original Wuhan strain.

Recombination connected TRBV19 to TRBJ1-1; no confident D gene assignment can be made. Sequenced material: peripheral blood, taken in a trial of Ad26.COV2.S vaccine versus placebo. The TCR originated in a person aged 18-65 years who received the Ad26.COV2.S COVID-19 vaccine or a placebo. The CDR3 corresponds to CASSEHNTEAFF. The DNA reads TGTGCCAGTAGTGAGCATAACACTGAAGCTTTCTTT.